This T cell receptor (beta chain) was recorded in a study of T cells in tuberculosis. V was clipped by 1 base and J by 7 bases; unmatched bases: 9. The germline CDR1 and CDR2 sequences are MGHRA and YSYEKL. This CDR3 is built from 15 residues. Repertoires were generated with immunoSEQ multiplex PCR, while TCRdb's copy carries only in-frame clones and drops some. Here the sample spans fewer than 40,000 clones, roughly 95% being singletons. The material sequenced was PBMCs. This chain joins TRBV4-1 and TRBJ1-2; TRBD1 agrees at 7 bases. The sequence was obtained from a donor aged 5-35 years with latent tuberculosis or without tuberculosis infection. CDR3 in amino acids: CASSQVAGGLRGYTF. DNA for the CDR3: TGCGCCAGCAGCCAAGTGGCAGGGGGATTGCGTGGCTACACCTTC.